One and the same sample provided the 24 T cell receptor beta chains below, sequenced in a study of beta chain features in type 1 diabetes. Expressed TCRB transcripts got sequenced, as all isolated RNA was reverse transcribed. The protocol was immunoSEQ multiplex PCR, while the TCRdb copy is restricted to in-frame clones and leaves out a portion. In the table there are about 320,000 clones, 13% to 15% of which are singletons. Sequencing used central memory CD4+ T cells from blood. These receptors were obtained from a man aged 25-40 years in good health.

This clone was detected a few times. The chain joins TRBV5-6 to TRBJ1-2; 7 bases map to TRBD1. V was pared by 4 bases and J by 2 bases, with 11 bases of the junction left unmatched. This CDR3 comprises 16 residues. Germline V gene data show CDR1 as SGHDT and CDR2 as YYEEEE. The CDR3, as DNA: TGTGCCAGCAGCGGCCTAGCGACAGGGAGGAACTATGGCTACACCTTC. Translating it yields CASSGLATGRNYGYTF.

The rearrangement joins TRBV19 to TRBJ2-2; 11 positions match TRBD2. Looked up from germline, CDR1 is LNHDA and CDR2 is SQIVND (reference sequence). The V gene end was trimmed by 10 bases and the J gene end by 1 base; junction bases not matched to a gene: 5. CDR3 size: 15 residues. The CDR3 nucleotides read TGTGCCATCAATAGCGGGAGGGGGAACACCGGGGAGCTGTTTTTT. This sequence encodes CAINSGRGNTGELFF.

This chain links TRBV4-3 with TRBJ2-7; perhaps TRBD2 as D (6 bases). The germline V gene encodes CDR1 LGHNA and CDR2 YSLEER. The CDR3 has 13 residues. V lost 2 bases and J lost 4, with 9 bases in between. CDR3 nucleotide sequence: TGCGCCAGCAGCCAAATCCGGGGGTACGAGCAGTACTTC. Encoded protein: CASSQIRGYEQYF.

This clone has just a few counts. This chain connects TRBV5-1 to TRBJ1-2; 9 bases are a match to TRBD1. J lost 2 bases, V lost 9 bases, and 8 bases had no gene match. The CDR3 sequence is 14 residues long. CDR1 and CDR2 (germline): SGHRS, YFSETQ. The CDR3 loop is CATQAGQGNYGYTF. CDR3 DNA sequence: TGCGCCACCCAAGCCGGACAGGGGAACTATGGCTACACCTTC.

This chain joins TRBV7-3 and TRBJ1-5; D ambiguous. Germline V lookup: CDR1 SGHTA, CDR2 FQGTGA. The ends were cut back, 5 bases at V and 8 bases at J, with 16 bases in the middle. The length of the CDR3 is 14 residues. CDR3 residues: CASSPSLAVKPQHF. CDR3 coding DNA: TGTGCCAGCAGCCCTTCATTGGCAGTAAAGCCCCAGCATTTT.

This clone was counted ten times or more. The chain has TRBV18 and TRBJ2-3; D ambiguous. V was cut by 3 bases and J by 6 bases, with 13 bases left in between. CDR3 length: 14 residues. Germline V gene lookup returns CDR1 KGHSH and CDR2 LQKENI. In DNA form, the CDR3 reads TGTGCCAGCTCACCGGATACGAATTCGGATACGCAGTATTTT. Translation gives CASSPDTNSDTQYF.

This chain's CDR3 is CASSRGTQRTYEQYF. CDR3 in DNA: TGTGCCAGCAGCAGGGGGACCCAACGGACCTACGAGCAGTACTTC. V gene TRBV7-9 combines with J gene TRBJ2-7; perhaps TRBD1 as D (6 bases). V gave up 5 bases and J gave up 2 bases, with 16 bases separating them. Germline V gene lookup returns CDR1 SEHNR and CDR2 FQNEAQ (reference sequence). The CDR3 loop spans 15 amino acids.

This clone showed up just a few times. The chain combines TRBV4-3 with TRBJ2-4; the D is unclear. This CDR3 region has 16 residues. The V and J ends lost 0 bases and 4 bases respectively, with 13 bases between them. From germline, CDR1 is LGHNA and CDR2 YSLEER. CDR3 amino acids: CASSQDPTPAKNIQYF. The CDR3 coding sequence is TGCGCCAGCAGCCAAGATCCCACGCCAGCTAAAAACATTCAGTACTTC.

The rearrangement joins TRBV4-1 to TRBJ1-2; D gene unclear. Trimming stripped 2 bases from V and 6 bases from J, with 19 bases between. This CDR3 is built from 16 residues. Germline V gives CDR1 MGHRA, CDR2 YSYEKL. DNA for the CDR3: TGCGCCAGCAGCCAATCCGCCCGGGCGGGTGGGGATGGCTACACCTTC. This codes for CASSQSARAGGDGYTF.

The CDR3 DNA is TGTGCCAGCAGCTTCGGGCTCTCTAGAGATTGGGGTGAGCAGTTCTTC. Protein: CASSFGLSRDWGEQFF. The chain combines TRBV7-2 with TRBJ2-1; no clear D. The CDR3 has 16 residues. V dropped 3 bases and J dropped 9 bases, with 21 bases sitting between them. Germline V gene sequence: CDR1 SGHTA, CDR2 FQGNSA.

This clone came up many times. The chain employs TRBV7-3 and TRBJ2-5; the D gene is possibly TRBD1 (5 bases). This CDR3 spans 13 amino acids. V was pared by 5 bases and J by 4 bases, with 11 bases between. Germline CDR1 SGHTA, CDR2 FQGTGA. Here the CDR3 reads CASSRTGAETQYF. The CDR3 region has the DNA TGTGCCAGCAGCCGTACTGGGGCAGAGACCCAGTACTTC.

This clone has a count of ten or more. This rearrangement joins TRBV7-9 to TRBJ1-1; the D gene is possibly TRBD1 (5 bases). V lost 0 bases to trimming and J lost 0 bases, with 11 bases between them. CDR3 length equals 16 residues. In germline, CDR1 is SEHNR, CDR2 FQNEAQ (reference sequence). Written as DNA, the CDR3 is TGTGCCAGCAGCTTAGCTTTAGGGGCTCTGAACACTGAAGCTTTCTTT. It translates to CASSLALGALNTEAFF.

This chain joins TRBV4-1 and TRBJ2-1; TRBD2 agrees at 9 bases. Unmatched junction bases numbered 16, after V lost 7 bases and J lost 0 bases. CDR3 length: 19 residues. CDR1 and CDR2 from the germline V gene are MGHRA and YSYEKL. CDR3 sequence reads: CASTIGPAGGQSSYNEQFF. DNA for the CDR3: TGCGCCAGCACTATAGGGCCAGCGGGGGGCCAGAGCTCCTACAATGAGCAGTTCTTC.

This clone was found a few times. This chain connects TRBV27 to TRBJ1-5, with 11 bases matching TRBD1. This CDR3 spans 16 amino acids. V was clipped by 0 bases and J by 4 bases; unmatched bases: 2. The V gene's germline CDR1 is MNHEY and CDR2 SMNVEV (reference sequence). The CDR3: CASSLSGTGGNQPQHF. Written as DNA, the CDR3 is TGTGCCAGCAGTTTATCGGGGACAGGGGGTAATCAGCCCCAGCATTTT.

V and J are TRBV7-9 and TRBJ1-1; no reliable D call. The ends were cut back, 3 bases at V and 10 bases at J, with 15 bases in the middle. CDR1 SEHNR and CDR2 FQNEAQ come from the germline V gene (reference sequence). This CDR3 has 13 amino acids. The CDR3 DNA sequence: TGTGCCAGCAGCTTGGGGTCGCGCGGTGCAGCTTTCTTT. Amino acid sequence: CASSLGSRGAAFF.

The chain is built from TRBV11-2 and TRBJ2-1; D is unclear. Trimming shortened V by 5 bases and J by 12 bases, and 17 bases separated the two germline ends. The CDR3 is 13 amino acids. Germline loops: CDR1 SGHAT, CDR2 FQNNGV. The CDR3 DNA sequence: TGTGCCAGCAGCCGACTTTGCCCTCCCTCGCAGTTCTTC. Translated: CASSRLCPPSQFF.

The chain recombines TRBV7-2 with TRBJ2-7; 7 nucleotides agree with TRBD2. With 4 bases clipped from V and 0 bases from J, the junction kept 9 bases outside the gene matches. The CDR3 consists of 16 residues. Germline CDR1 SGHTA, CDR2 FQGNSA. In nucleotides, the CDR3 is TGTGCCAGCAGCTCAGACATAGCGGGCTTCTCCTACGAGCAGTACTTC. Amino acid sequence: CASSSDIAGFSYEQYF.

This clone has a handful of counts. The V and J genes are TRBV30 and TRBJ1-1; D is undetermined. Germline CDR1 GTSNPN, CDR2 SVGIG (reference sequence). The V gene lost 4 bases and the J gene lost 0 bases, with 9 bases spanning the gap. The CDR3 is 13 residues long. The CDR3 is CAWISLVNTEAFF. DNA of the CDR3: TGTGCCTGGATCAGTCTGGTGAACACTGAAGCTTTCTTT.

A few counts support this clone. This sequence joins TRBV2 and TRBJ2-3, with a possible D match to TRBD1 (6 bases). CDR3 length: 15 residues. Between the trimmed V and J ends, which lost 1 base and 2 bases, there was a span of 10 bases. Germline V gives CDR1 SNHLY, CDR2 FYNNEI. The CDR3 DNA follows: TGTGCCAGCAGTGAAGACAGGGCAAACACAGATACGCAGTATTTT. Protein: CASSEDRANTDTQYF. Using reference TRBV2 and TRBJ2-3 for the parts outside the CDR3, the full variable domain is EPEVTQTPSHQVTQMGQEVILRCVPISNHLYFYWYRQILGQKVEFLVSFYNNEISEKSEIFDDQFSVERPDGSNFTLKIRSTKLEDSAMYFCASSEDRANTDTQYFGPGTRLTVL.

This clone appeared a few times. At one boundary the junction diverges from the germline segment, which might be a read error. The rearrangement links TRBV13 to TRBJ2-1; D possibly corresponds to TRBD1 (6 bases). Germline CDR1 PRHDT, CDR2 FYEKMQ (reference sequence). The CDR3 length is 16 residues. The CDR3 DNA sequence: TGTGCCAGCACCTTATCCTGGGGGCGTATGGCCAATGAGCAGTTCTTC. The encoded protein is CASTLSWGRMANEQFF.

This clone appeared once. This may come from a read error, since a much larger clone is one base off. The CDR3 region has the DNA TGTGCCAGCAGCCAACGGGGAGATACGCAGTATTTT. Translating gives CASSQRGDTQYF. The chain joins TRBV11-2 to TRBJ2-3; D perhaps matches TRBD2 (5 bases). The CDR3 covers 12 residues. V lost 5 bases to trimming and J lost 5 bases, with 8 bases between them. CDR1 is SGHAT, CDR2 FQNNGV, per germline.

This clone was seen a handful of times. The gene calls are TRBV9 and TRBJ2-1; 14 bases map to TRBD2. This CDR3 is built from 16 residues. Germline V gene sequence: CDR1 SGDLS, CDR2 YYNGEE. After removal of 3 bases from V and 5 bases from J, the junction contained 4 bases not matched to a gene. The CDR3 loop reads CASSGPGLAGDNEQFF. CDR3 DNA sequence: TGTGCCAGCAGCGGACCGGGACTAGCGGGAGACAATGAGCAGTTCTTC.

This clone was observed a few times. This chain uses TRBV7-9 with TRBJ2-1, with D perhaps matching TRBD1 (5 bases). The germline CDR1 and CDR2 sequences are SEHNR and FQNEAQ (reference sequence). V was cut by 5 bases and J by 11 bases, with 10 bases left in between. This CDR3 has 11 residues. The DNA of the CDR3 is TGTGCCAGCAGCCCCCGACAGAAGCAGTTCTTC. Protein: CASSPRQKQFF.

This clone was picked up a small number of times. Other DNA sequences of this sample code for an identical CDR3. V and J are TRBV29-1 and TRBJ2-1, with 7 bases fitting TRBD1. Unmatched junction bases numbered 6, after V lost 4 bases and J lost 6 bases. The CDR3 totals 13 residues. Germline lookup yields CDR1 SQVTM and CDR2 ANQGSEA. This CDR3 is CSVAPSGGNEQFF. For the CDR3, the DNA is TGCAGCGTTGCTCCCTCAGGGGGCAATGAGCAGTTCTTC.